These 24 T cell receptor beta chains were sequenced from one sample in a study of identical twins. TCRdb re-called the 5' RACE reads with MiXCR, one entry per CDR3 protein. The sample has around 160,000 distinct CDR3 sequences, 3.5% seen once. Material for sequencing was memory T cells sorted from blood. The receptors stem from a man in his late teens or twenties in good health.

This clonotype came up many times. The rearrangement uses TRBV5-5 and TRBJ1-4; 7 nucleotides match TRBD1. The CDR3 contains 15 residues. Per germline, CDR1 SGHKS and CDR2 YYEKEE (reference sequence). The V and J ends lost 0 bases and 7 bases, in that order; junction bases with no gene match: 6. This CDR3 reads CASSLVQGGGEKLFF. The CDR3 bases are TGTGCCAGCAGCTTGGTTCAAGGGGGCGGTGAAAAACTGTTTTTT.

In its sample, this clonotype was seen many times. The gene calls are TRBV3-1 and TRBJ1-1, with unresolved D. This CDR3 is 16 amino acids long. Looked up from germline, CDR1 is LGHDT and CDR2 is YNNKEL (reference sequence). Trimming cost V 0 bases and J 4 bases, with 15 bases left between them. The CDR3 DNA follows: TGTGCCAGCAGCCAAGAGGGCAGAAGAAGCAGCACTGAAGCTTTCTTT. This sequence encodes CASSQEGRRSSTEAFF.

In this sample, this clonotype turned up a few times. Since a much larger clone is just one base distant, this may be a read error. The chain has TRBV7-9 and TRBJ2-7, with 11 bases matching TRBD1. CDR1 is SEHNR, CDR2 FQNEAQ, per germline (reference sequence). This CDR3 has 15 amino acids. CDR3 sequence (DNA): TGTGCCAGCAGCTCGTACCGGGACAGGGGGAGCGAGCAGTGCTTC. It encodes CASSSYRDRGSEQCF.

This clonotype appeared many times. This chain joins TRBV10-3 and TRBJ1-5; TRBD1 matches 9 bases. The ends lost 2 bases at V and 7 bases at J; junction bases unmatched: 3. The germline V gene has CDR1 ENHRY and CDR2 SYGVKD. The CDR3 has 14 amino acids. The CDR3: CAISEGQGLQPQHF. In DNA form, the CDR3 reads TGTGCCATCAGTGAGGGACAGGGGTTGCAGCCCCAGCATTTT.

This clonotype appeared many times. The rearrangement joins TRBV6-1 to TRBJ2-5; tentatively, D is TRBD1 (6 bases). V lost 6 bases and J 4 bases, leaving 18 bases between the germline ends. Germline CDR1 and CDR2: MNHNS and SASEGT. This CDR3 has 15 amino acids. CDR3 DNA sequence: TGTGCCAGCAGGTCCCTAGGGGTAGGGGGAGAGACCCAGTACTTC. Its protein is CASRSLGVGGETQYF.

The sample holds many counts of this clonotype. The chain combines TRBV20-1 with TRBJ1-1; possibly TRBD1 for D (6 bases). CDR1 is DFQATT and CDR2 is SNEGSKA in the germline V gene (reference sequence). The CDR3 consists of 14 residues. V lost 8 bases and J 6 bases, leaving 22 bases between the germline ends. This chain's CDR3 is CSPLFWGAQAEAFF. CDR3 in DNA: TGCAGTCCACTTTTTTGGGGGGCGCAGGCTGAAGCTTTCTTT.

The rearrangement links TRBV12-3 or TRBV12-4 to TRBJ2-1; D remains unclear. Trimming took 3 bases from V and 6 from J, leaving 12 bases between them. There are 14 residues in the CDR3. The CDR3 reads CASSFEGNLNEQFF. The DNA of the CDR3 is TGTGCCAGCAGTTTCGAAGGGAACCTCAATGAGCAGTTCTTC.

There are many counts of this clonotype. V is TRBV27 and J is TRBJ2-7; no clear D gene. Germline CDR1 is MNHEY and CDR2 is SMNVEV (reference sequence). This CDR3 has 13 residues. The germline V and J ends were trimmed by 4 bases and 2 bases, with 9 bases remaining between them. The CDR3 DNA is TGTGCCAGCAGTTATTCGGCGCCCTACGAGCAGTACTTC. It codes for CASSYSAPYEQYF.

This clonotype was counted ten times or more. The chain carries TRBV29-1 and TRBJ2-1; 7 positions match TRBD2. Germline CDR1 and CDR2: SQVTM and ANQGSEA. V shed 8 bases, J shed 0 bases, and the junction held 13 bases outside the gene matches. This CDR3 is 16 amino acids long. CDR3 nucleotides: TGCAGCTCAATCCTGATGGGGGGGACCTCCTACAATGAGCAGTTCTTC. It specifies CSSILMGGTSYNEQFF.

The chain uses TRBV7-8 and TRBJ2-6, with D perhaps matching TRBD1 or TRBD2 (5 bases each). Germline V gives CDR1 SGHVS, CDR2 FQNEAQ. The length of the CDR3 is 17 residues. V gave up 6 bases and J gave up 2 bases, with 17 bases separating them. The CDR3 DNA reads TGTGCCAGCAGGGGACGGCTGAGGGTTACTGGGGCCAACGTCCTGACTTTC. It is translated as CASRGRLRVTGANVLTF.

This clonotype was seen ten or more times. The chain has TRBV5-1 and TRBJ2-6, with D tentatively TRBD1 (6 bases). Germline values: CDR1 SGHRS, CDR2 YFSETQ. The length of the CDR3 is 18 residues. Trimming left V 0 bases short and J 4 bases short, with 17 bases between. As DNA, the CDR3 is TGCGCCAGCAGCTTGGGAGGGACATCAGGGCGCGGGGCCAACGTCCTGACTTTC. Translating it yields CASSLGGTSGRGANVLTF.

At least ten counts were recorded for this clonotype. The rearrangement uses TRBV20-1 and TRBJ2-1; 8 positions match TRBD2. The CDR3 extends over 15 amino acids. From germline, CDR1 is DFQATT and CDR2 SNEGSKA (reference sequence). Trimming took 6 bases from V and 2 from J; bases not matched to a gene: 9. The CDR3 nucleotides are TGCAGTGCCCGGTCTGGACTAGCTACCTACAATGAGCAGTTCTTC. It encodes CSARSGLATYNEQFF.

In its sample, this clonotype was seen many times. The chain joins TRBV7-9 to TRBJ2-1, with 13 bases aligning to TRBD2. Germline loops: CDR1 SEHNR, CDR2 FQNEAQ (reference sequence). The V segment lost 4 bases and the J segment 9 bases; nucleotides outside the gene matches: 6. The CDR3 runs 15 residues. CDR3 sequence reads: CASSSGLAGSGEQFF. In DNA, the CDR3 is TGTGCCAGCAGCTCGGGACTAGCGGGATCCGGTGAGCAGTTCTTC.

This clonotype has a count of ten or more. The V gene is TRBV10-2, the J gene TRBJ2-2; D perhaps matches TRBD2 (5 bases). CDR1 is WSHSY, CDR2 SAAADI, per germline. Trimming took 4 bases from V and 5 from J, leaving 8 bases between them. CDR3 size: 13 residues. CDR3 protein: CASSGRGTGELFF. The DNA of the CDR3 is TGCGCCAGCAGTGGTCGGGGAACCGGGGAGCTGTTTTTT.

This clonotype was observed many times. J is TRBJ1-5 and V is TRBV5-1; no clear D. The V gene's germline CDR1 is SGHRS and CDR2 YFSETQ. The CDR3 sequence is 15 residues long. Trimming left V 0 bases short and J 6 bases short, with 13 bases between. For the CDR3, the DNA is TGCGCCAGCAGCTTGGGGCCCGAAGGGAGTCAGCCCCAGCATTTT. Its protein product is CASSLGPEGSQPQHF.

In its sample, this clonotype was seen a few times. The genes are TRBV7-3 and TRBJ2-7; 11 bases are a match to TRBD2. In germline, CDR1 is SGHTA, CDR2 FQGTGA. V gave up 5 bases and J gave up 0 bases; unmatched junction bases: 3. The CDR3 runs to 15 residues. The CDR3 sequence: CASSALAGGSYEQYF. The CDR3 DNA reads TGTGCCAGCAGCGCTCTAGCGGGAGGCTCCTACGAGCAGTACTTC. Combining the CDR3 with reference TRBV7-3 and TRBJ2-7 gives the whole variable domain GAGVSQTPSNKVTEKGKYVELRCDPISGHTALYWYRQSLGQGPEFLIYFQGTGAADDSGLPNDRFFAVRPEGSVSTLKIQRTERGDSAVYLCASSALAGGSYEQYFGPGTRLTVT.

The chain has TRBV6-1 and TRBJ2-1, with 13 bases lining up with TRBD2. The CDR3 is made up of 16 amino acids. Germline assignment: CDR1 MNHNS and CDR2 SASEGT. The J segment lost 10 bases and the V segment lost 8 bases, leaving 14 bases of the junction unmatched. Here the CDR3 DNA reads TGTGCCAGCGAAGCACTAGCGGGAGGGCCGAGCGGGGAGCAGTTCTTC. Translated, it gives CASEALAGGPSGEQFF.

This clonotype was seen at least ten times. The chain couples TRBV3-1 to TRBJ2-1, with D tentatively TRBD1 or TRBD2 (5 bases each). Trimming left V 4 bases short and J 5 bases short, with 12 bases between. The CDR3 covers 14 residues. Germline lookup yields CDR1 LGHDT and CDR2 YNNKEL (reference sequence). CDR3 coding DNA: TGTGCCAGCAGCCGAGACTACAGGAACAATGAGCAGTTCTTC. Translating it yields CASSRDYRNNEQFF.

This chain links TRBV18 with TRBJ1-1; D is unclear. CDR1 is KGHSH and CDR2 is LQKENI in the germline V gene. The CDR3 loop spans 15 amino acids. Trimming pared 6 bases from V and 6 bases from J, leaving 20 bases between. The CDR3, as DNA: TGTGCCAGCTCGCCGCAACGGGCTTGGTACGCTGAAGCTTTCTTT. This codes for CASSPQRAWYAEAFF.

This clonotype showed up many times. The chain recombines TRBV5-1 with TRBJ2-1; D is uncertain. V lost 0 bases, J lost 3 bases, and 16 bases lay in between. From germline, CDR1 is SGHRS and CDR2 YFSETQ. The CDR3 contains 17 residues. The CDR3 coding sequence is TGCGCCAGCAGCTTGGGATCTCGCTCCGTGGGCTACAATGAGCAGTTCTTC. This translates into CASSLGSRSVGYNEQFF.

This clonotype was seen at least ten times. The chain links TRBV20-1 to TRBJ2-1; possible D gene TRBD2, 6 bases. CDR1 and CDR2 (germline): DFQATT, SNEGSKA (reference sequence). Between the trimmed V and J ends, which lost 1 base and 8 bases, there was a span of 15 bases. The CDR3 length is 14 residues. CDR3 in amino acids: CSARAGSGFDEQFF. In DNA form, the CDR3 reads TGCAGTGCTAGAGCTGGTAGCGGTTTCGATGAGCAGTTCTTC.

This clonotype was detected a few times. V and J are TRBV6-1 and TRBJ2-7, with D maybe TRBD1 (5 bases). Trimming stripped 6 bases from V and 4 bases from J, with 10 bases between. This CDR3 is 12 amino acids long. Germline V gene sequence: CDR1 MNHNS, CDR2 SASEGT. CDR3 region: CASSTTVYEQYV. The CDR3 coding sequence is TGTGCCAGCAGCACGACAGTTTACGAGCAGTACGTC.

This clonotype was seen at least ten times. The V gene is TRBV6-1, the J gene TRBJ2-3; D uncertain. The CDR3 runs 9 residues. The germline CDR1 and CDR2 sequences are MNHNS and SASEGT. The V and J ends lost 6 bases and 12 bases respectively, with 7 bases between them. CDR3 coding DNA: TGTGCCAGCAGCCCCTTTCAGTATTTT. Encoded protein: CASSPFQYF.

This clonotype came up many times. The CDR3 loop is CAISEGTGYGYTF. The CDR3 DNA follows: TGTGCCATCAGTGAGGGGACAGGATATGGCTACACCTTC. The J gene is TRBJ1-2, the V gene TRBV10-3, with TRBD1 matching over 8 bases. V dropped 2 bases and J dropped 5; count of bases not matched to a gene: 1. The V gene's germline CDR1 is ENHRY and CDR2 SYGVKD. The CDR3 runs to 13 residues.